This T cell receptor beta chain was sequenced in a study of PD-1 blockade in classical Hodgkin lymphoma. Turning to this clone: The junction differs from germline at one of its ends, possibly a read error.

Germline CDR1 MDHEN, CDR2 SYDVKM. This CDR3 contains 13 residues. Brentuximab vedotin exposure varied, and every patient relapsed after autologous stem cell transplantation. Repertoires were generated with immunoSEQ multiplex PCR, while TCRdb's copy carries only in-frame clones and drops some. The sample holds fewer than 100,000 clones, around nine tenths seen once. The chain uses TRBV28 and TRBJ2-1; 12 nucleotides align to TRBD2. This TCR came from a human donor with classical Hodgkin lymphoma. The specimen was peripheral blood mononuclear cells (PBMCs), collected at baseline. CDR3 sequence (DNA): TGTGCCAGCAGCATTGGACTAGCGGGAAAGACTCTCTTC. This codes for CASSIGLAGKTLF.